These 10 T cell receptor beta chains were all obtained from the same sample, sequenced in a study of T cell changes during pregnancy in multiple sclerosis. The repertoire was sequenced with immunoSEQ multiplex PCR; TCRdb's copy has only in-frame clones and lacks some. The data hold about 38,000 clones, with 90% to 95% observed a single time. The starting material was CD4+ T cells from peripheral blood mononuclear cells, obtained in the third trimester of pregnancy. All receptors come from a female donor in good health, enrolled as a control in a pregnancy study.

The rearrangement joins TRBV6-1 to TRBJ2-7; 8 nucleotides line up with TRBD2. The CDR3 length is 15 residues. V dropped 1 base and J dropped 9; count of bases not matched to a gene: 11. Germline V gene lookup returns CDR1 MNHNS and CDR2 SASEGT. CDR3: CASSEGGSGIFGQYF. The CDR3 DNA follows: TGTGCCAGCAGTGAAGGAGGTAGCGGGATTTTTGGGCAGTACTTC.

J is TRBJ2-1 and V is TRBV2, with 10 bases lining up with TRBD2. Germline V CDR1 and CDR2: SNHLY, FYNNEI. The CDR3 is made up of 14 amino acids. J was trimmed by 8 bases and V by 6 bases; bases with no gene match: 7. The CDR3, as DNA: TGTGCCAGCAGCTCTAGCGGGGGAGGGTATGAGCAGTTCTTC. The encoded protein is CASSSSGGGYEQFF.

The CDR3 loop is CASSPQVGGLETQYF. DNA of the CDR3: TGTGCCAGCAGCCCCCAAGTCGGAGGGTTAGAGACCCAGTACTTC. The V call is TRBV9, the J call TRBJ2-5; possibly TRBD2 for D (6 bases). CDR3 length: 15 residues. V was pared by 4 bases and J by 4 bases, with 17 bases between. Germline V gene data show CDR1 as SGDLS and CDR2 as YYNGEE.

This clone appeared a single time. This chain joins TRBV5-4 and TRBJ2-7, with 8 bases lining up with TRBD1. The junction had 3 bases not matched to a gene; V was cut back by 4 bases and J by 0 bases. The CDR3 covers 14 residues. The germline V gene has CDR1 SGHNT and CDR2 YYREEE (reference sequence). CDR3 protein: CASSRTGISYEQYF. In nucleotides, the CDR3 is TGTGCCAGCAGCCGGACAGGGATCTCCTACGAGCAGTACTTC.

V and J are TRBV28 and TRBJ1-1; possibly TRBD1 for D (6 bases). The V end was cut by 8 bases, the J end by 0 bases, with 13 bases between. The V gene's germline CDR1 is MDHEN and CDR2 SYDVKM. CDR3 length: 14 residues. CDR3 sequence (DNA): TGTGCCAGCTCATCGGGGGGCTTGAACACTGAAGCTTTCTTT. Amino acid sequence: CASSSGGLNTEAFF. The whole variable domain, filled in from reference TRBV28 and TRBJ1-1, reads DVKVTQSSRYLVKRTGEKVFLECVQDMDHENMFWYRQDPGLGLRLIYFSYDVKMKEKGDIPEGYSVSREKKERFSLILESASTNQTSMYLCASSSGGLNTEAFFGQGTRLTVV.

The chain is built from TRBV6-1 and TRBJ2-7, with a tentative D call TRBD1 (6 bases). With 6 bases removed from V and 3 bases from J, the gap between germline ends came to 18 bases. From germline, CDR1 is MNHNS and CDR2 SASEGT. CDR3 length: 15 amino acids. The CDR3 region has the DNA TGTGCCAGCAGCGTTGGACAGACCAGCGTCTACGAGCAGTACTTC. It codes for CASSVGQTSVYEQYF.

The rearrangement joins TRBV7-9 to TRBJ2-1; D is unclear. The ends were cut back, 4 bases at V and 4 bases at J, with 5 bases in the middle. There are 12 residues in the CDR3. CDR1 is SEHNR, CDR2 FQNEAQ, per germline (reference sequence). CDR3 region: CASSYRYNEQFF. CDR3 nucleotides: TGTGCCAGCAGCTACCGGTACAATGAGCAGTTCTTC.

This chain joins TRBV18 and TRBJ1-4; 7 bases match TRBD1. Unmatched junction bases numbered 0, after V lost 3 bases and J lost 2 bases. Germline V lookup: CDR1 KGHSH, CDR2 LQKENI. This CDR3 contains 14 residues. The CDR3 coding sequence is TGTGCCAGCTCACCGACAGGGACTAATGAAAAACTGTTTTTT. Its protein product is CASSPTGTNEKLFF.

This clone was detected a few times. The chain is built from TRBV11-2 and TRBJ2-1; D gene unclear. The V end lost 0 bases, the J end lost 0 bases, and 12 bases lay between the germline ends. The CDR3 covers 17 residues. Germline V gives CDR1 SGHAT, CDR2 FQNNGV. Written as DNA, the CDR3 is TGTGCCAGCAGCTTAGAGCTAGTCCGCGTCTCCTACAATGAGCAGTTCTTC. Translation: CASSLELVRVSYNEQFF.

This clone was recorded only once. The rearrangement joins TRBV5-8 to TRBJ1-2; D is unresolved. V dropped 3 bases and J dropped 4 bases, with 19 bases sitting between them. CDR3 length: 16 amino acids. Germline assignment: CDR1 SGHTS and CDR2 YDEGEE. In DNA form, the CDR3 reads TGTGCCAGCAGCTCCTACCTTACTAGGCGGGGCTATGGCTACACCTTC. It specifies CASSSYLTRRGYGYTF.